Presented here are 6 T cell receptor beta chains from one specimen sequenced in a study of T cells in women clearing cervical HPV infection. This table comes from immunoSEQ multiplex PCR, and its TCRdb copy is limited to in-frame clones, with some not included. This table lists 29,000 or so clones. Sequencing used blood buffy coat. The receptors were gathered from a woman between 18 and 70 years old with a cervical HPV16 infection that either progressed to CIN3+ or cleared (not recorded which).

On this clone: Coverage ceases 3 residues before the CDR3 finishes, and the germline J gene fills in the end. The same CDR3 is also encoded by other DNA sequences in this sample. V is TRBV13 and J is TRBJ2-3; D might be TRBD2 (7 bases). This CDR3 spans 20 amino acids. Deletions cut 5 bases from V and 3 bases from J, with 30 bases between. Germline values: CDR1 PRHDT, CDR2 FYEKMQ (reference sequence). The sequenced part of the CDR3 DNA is TGTGCCAGCAGCGCTCGAAGAGGGGGGCATGCGGGGGCGCCGACAGATACG. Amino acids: CASSARRGGHAGAPTDT. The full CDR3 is CASSARRGGHAGAPTDTQYF.

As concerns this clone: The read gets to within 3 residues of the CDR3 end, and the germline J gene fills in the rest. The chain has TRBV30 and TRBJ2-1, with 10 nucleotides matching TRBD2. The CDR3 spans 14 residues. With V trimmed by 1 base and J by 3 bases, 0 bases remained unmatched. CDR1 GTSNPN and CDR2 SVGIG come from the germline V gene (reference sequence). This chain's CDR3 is CAWSGLAGYNEQFF. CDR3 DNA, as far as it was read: TGTGCCTGGAGTGGACTAGCGGGCTACAATGAG.

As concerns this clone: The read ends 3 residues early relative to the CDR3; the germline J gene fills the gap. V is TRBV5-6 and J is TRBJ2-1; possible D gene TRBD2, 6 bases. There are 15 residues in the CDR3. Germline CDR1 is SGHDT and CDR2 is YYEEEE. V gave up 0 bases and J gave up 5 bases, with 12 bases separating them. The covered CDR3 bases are TGTGCCAGCAGCTTGGCGGGGGTTTGGGACAATGAG. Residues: CASSLAGVWDNE. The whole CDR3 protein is CASSLAGVWDNEQFF.

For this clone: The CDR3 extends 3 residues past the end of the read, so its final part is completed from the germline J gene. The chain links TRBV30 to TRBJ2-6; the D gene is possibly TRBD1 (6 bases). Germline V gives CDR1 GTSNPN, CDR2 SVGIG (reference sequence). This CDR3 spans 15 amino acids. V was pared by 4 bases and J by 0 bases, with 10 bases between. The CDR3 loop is CAWIKTGSGANVLTF. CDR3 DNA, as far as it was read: TGTGCCTGGATAAAGACAGGCTCTGGGGCCAACGTC.

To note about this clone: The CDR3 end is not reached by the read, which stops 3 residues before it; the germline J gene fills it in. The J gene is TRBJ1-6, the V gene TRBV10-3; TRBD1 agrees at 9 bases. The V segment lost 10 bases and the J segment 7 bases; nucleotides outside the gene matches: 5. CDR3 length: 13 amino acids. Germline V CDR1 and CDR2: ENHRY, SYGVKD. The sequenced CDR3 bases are TGTGCCACCTGGGGGACAGGGAATTCACCC. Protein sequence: CATWGTGNSP. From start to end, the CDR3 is CATWGTGNSPLHF.

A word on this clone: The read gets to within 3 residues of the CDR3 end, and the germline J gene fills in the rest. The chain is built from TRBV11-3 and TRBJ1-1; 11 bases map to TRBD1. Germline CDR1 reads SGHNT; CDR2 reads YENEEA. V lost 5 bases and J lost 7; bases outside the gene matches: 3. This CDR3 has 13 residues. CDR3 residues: CASSPGTGGEAFF. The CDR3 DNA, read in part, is TGTGCCAGCAGCCCCGGGACAGGGGGTGAA.